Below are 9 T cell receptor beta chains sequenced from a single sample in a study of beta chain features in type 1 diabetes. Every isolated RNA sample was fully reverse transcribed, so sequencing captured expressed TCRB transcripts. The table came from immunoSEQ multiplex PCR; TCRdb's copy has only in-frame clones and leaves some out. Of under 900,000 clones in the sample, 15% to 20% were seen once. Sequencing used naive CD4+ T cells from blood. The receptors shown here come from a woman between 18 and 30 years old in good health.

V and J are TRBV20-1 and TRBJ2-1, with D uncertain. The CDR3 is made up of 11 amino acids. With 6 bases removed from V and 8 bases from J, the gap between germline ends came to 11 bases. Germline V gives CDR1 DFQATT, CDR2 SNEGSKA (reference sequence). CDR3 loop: CSATRGHEQFF. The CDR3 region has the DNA TGCAGTGCCACCCGAGGCCATGAGCAGTTCTTC.

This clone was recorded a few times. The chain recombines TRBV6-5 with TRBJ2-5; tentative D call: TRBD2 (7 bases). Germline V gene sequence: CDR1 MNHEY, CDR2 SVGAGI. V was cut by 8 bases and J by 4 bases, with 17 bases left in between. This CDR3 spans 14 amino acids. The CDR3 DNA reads TGTGCCAGCGGGGGCGGGAGCGCGGGAGAGACCCAGTACTTC. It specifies CASGGGSAGETQYF.

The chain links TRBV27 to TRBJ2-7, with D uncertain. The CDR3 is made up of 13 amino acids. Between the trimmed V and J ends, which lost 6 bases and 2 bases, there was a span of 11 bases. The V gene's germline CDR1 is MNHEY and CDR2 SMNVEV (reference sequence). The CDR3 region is CASRGSPAYEQYF. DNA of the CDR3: TGTGCCAGCAGGGGGTCCCCCGCCTACGAGCAGTACTTC.

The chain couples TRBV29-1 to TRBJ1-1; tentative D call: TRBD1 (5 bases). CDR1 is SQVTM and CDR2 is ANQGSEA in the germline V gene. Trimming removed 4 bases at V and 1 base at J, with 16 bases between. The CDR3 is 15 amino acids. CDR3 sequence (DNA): TGCAGCGTTGTTGCGACAGCTACTTCGAACACTGAAGCTTTCTTT. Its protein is CSVVATATSNTEAFF.

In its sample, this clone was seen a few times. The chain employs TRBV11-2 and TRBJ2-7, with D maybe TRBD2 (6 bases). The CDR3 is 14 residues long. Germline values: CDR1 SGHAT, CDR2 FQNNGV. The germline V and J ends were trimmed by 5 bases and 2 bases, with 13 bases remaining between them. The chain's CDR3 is CASSPSLATYEQYF. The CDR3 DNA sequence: TGTGCCAGCAGCCCCTCTCTAGCGACCTACGAGCAGTACTTC.

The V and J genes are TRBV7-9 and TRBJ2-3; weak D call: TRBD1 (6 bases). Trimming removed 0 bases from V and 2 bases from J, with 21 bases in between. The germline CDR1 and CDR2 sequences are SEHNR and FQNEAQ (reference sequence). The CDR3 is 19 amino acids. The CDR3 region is CASSLAIPQGSVHTDTQYF. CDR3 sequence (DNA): TGTGCCAGCAGCTTAGCTATACCTCAGGGGTCGGTCCACACAGATACGCAGTATTTT.

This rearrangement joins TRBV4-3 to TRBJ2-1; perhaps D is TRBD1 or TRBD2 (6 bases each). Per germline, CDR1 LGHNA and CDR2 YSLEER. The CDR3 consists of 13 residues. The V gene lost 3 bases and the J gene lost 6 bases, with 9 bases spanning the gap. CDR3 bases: TGCGCCAGCAGCCAGAGGGGGGCCAATGAGCAGTTCTTC. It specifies CASSQRGANEQFF.

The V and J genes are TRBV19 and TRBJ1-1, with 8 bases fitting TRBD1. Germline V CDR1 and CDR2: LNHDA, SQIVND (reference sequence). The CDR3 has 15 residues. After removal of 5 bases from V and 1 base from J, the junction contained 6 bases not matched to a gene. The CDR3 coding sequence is TGTGCCAGTAGTCCCGACAGGGGTGGGAACACTGAAGCTTTCTTT. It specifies CASSPDRGGNTEAFF.

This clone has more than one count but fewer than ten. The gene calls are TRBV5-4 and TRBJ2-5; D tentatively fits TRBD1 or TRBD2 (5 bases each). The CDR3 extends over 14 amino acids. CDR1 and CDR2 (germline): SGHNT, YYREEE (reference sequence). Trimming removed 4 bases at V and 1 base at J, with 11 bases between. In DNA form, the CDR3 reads TGTGCCAGCAGCCCGGGACGGACCCAAGAGACCCAGTACTTC. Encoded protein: CASSPGRTQETQYF.